Listed below are T cell receptor beta chains from one sample, sequenced in a study of blood T cell repertoires in COVID-19. Measured with immunoSEQ multiplex PCR; TCRdb has only the in-frame clones, and not every one. This table holds about 140,000 clones, around 84% found once. Source material: peripheral blood. Receptor source: a man aged 25-45 years with COVID-19, enrolled during active disease. CDR3s leave out the opening cysteine and the closing phenylalanine or tryptophan. Each record gives: CDR3 protein, J gene, V gene.

CDR3aa: ASSSRGTVETQY
j_gene: TRBJ2-5
v_gene: TRBV13

CDR3aa: ASSDRGSTDTQY
j_gene: TRBJ2-3
v_gene: TRBV6-4

CDR3aa: AWSLGSGGLSGANVLT
j_gene: TRBJ2-6
v_gene: TRBV30

CDR3aa: ASSVSSYLDYEQY
j_gene: TRBJ2-7
v_gene: TRBV9

CDR3aa: ASSSQGWGNQPQH
j_gene: TRBJ1-5
v_gene: TRBV27

CDR3aa: ASSQGGETEAF
j_gene: TRBJ1-1
v_gene: TRBV3-1/TRBV3-2

CDR3aa: ASSSARSGTRRGETQY
j_gene: TRBJ2-5
v_gene: TRBV28

CDR3aa: ASRIWTATNEKLF
j_gene: TRBJ1-4
v_gene: TRBV28

CDR3aa: ASSDPSSTQY
j_gene: TRBJ2-5
v_gene: TRBV19

CDR3aa: ASGRDRGYEQY
j_gene: TRBJ2-7
v_gene: TRBV28

CDR3aa: ASSYLPGGGSEQF
j_gene: TRBJ2-1
v_gene: TRBV6-2/TRBV6-3

CDR3aa: SATGRQY
j_gene: TRBJ2-4
v_gene: TRBV20-1

CDR3aa: ASSSPLYEQY
j_gene: TRBJ2-7
v_gene: TRBV6-2/TRBV6-3

CDR3aa: ASSVTGGGGELF
j_gene: TRBJ2-2
v_gene: TRBV9

CDR3aa: ASKETGDRANVLT
j_gene: TRBJ2-6
v_gene: TRBV28

CDR3aa: ASSEHGTAYNEQF
j_gene: TRBJ2-1
v_gene: TRBV2

CDR3aa: AWSVNQAPYEQY
j_gene: TRBJ2-7
v_gene: TRBV30

CDR3aa: ATSSYGRGAENTEAF
j_gene: TRBJ1-1
v_gene: TRBV15

CDR3aa: ASSLGGGIGSYNEQF
j_gene: TRBJ2-1
v_gene: TRBV5-1

CDR3aa: ATKGRETTYEQY
j_gene: TRBJ2-7
v_gene: TRBV10-3

CDR3aa: AISDGGARSPLH
j_gene: TRBJ1-6
v_gene: TRBV10-3

CDR3aa: ASSIDRNYGYT
j_gene: TRBJ1-2
v_gene: TRBV5-4

CDR3aa: ASTGGPGTGELF
j_gene: TRBJ2-2
v_gene: TRBV28

CDR3aa: ASSDSTRLSSYNEQF
j_gene: TRBJ2-1
v_gene: TRBV6-4

CDR3aa: ASSPPGTGVNNEQF
j_gene: TRBJ2-1
v_gene: TRBV7-9

CDR3aa: ASTPGLASVYEQY
j_gene: TRBJ2-7
v_gene: TRBV11-2

CDR3aa: ASSQVHNQGGGYT
j_gene: TRBJ1-2
v_gene: TRBV4-1

CDR3aa: AWSVQGPYNEQF
j_gene: TRBJ2-1
v_gene: TRBV30

CDR3aa: ASSSTGRASPLH
j_gene: TRBJ1-6
v_gene: TRBV11-2

CDR3aa: ASSLEGTRYNEQF
j_gene: TRBJ2-1
v_gene: TRBV5-1

CDR3aa: ARDRLNQPQH
j_gene: TRBJ1-5
v_gene: TRBV10-2

CDR3aa: ASSLEASGENEQF
j_gene: TRBJ2-1
v_gene: TRBV11-2

CDR3aa: AWSRGLYNEQF
j_gene: TRBJ2-1
v_gene: TRBV30

CDR3aa: ATSVRDRTDTQY
j_gene: TRBJ2-3
v_gene: TRBV24-1

CDR3aa: ASSEAGESNEQF
j_gene: TRBJ2-1
v_gene: TRBV6-1

CDR3aa: ASSYSWAGAPYEQY
j_gene: TRBJ2-7
v_gene: TRBV6-5

CDR3aa: SVGQSNQPQH
j_gene: TRBJ1-5
v_gene: TRBV29-1

CDR3aa: ASSPAGLVTGELF
j_gene: TRBJ2-2
v_gene: TRBV3-1/TRBV3-2

CDR3aa: ASSSTGPAMVNEKLF
j_gene: TRBJ1-4
v_gene: TRBV28

CDR3aa: ASSYSTLPGNTEAF
j_gene: TRBJ1-1
v_gene: TRBV6-5

CDR3aa: ASSLGTNEQF
j_gene: TRBJ2-1
v_gene: TRBV5-1